This T cell receptor (delta chain) was captured by sequencing in a study of Vδ1+ human thymocytes. As regards this clone: Its antigen is not identified.

V was pared by 8 bases and J by 0 bases, with 14 bases of the junction left unmatched. The germline V gene encodes CDR1 TSWWSYY and CDR2 QGS. The CDR3 runs to 17 residues. The template was reverse-transcribed extracted RNA. Multiplex PCR used pooled V-gene forward primers and a constant-region reverse primer to amplify CDR3s. TCRdb reran clone calling via CATT on the multiplex PCR reads. The sample lists about 27,000 delta-chain clones, about 7% occurring once. Overall study results and limits: Highly polyclonal TRG and TRD repertoires with Gaussian CDR3 length distributions appeared in thymus.

Thymocytes were sorted as CD3+ TCRVdelta1+ TCRVdelta2- after alphabeta T cell depletion. Vdelta1+ thymocyte sorts reached between roughly 97% and 99.6% purity. The sequencing input was Vdelta1+ gamma-delta thymocytes from the thymus. Subset reported: FACS-sorted CD3+ TCRalphabeta- TCRVdelta1+ TCRVdelta2- thymocytes. The chain couples TRDV1 to TRDJ1, with TRDD3 identical over 8 bases. This receptor was identified in a girl under three years old who had congenital heart surgery. CDR3 loop: CALITKKLGEHTDKLIF. The CDR3 coding sequence is TGTGCTCTTATAACAAAGAAGCTGGGGGAACACACCGATAAACTCATCTTT.